This T cell receptor beta chain was profiled in a study of a mutant IDH1 vaccine in newly diagnosed glioma. Data came from immunoSEQ multiplex PCR; TCRdb stores just in-frame clones and leaves some out. The table shows 43,000 or so clones, with 85% to 95% occurring only once. With regard to this clone: Its specificity is unknown.

Time point specified: week 35, safety follow-up. Doses consisted of 300 ug of mutant IDH1 20-mer peptide each, paired with topical imiquimod. The germline CDR1 and CDR2 sequences are KGHSH and LQKENI. This CDR3 comprises 13 residues. Trimming took 4 bases from V and 1 from J, leaving 7 bases between them. Specimen: PBMCs, collected from a glioma patient whose treatment included an IDH1 peptide vaccine. The rearrangement joins TRBV18 to TRBJ1-1; tentative D call: TRBD1 (5 bases). The receptor was derived from a man aged 45-65 years with glioma. As DNA, the CDR3 is TGTGCCAGCTCACAGACAGCGAACACTGAAGCTTTCTTT. Protein product: CASSQTANTEAFF.